This TCR beta chain stems from a study of blood T cell repertoires in COVID-19. Study information: Sites across the United States, Italy and Spain contributed samples from acute and convalescent COVID-19.

In the authors' methods: Amplification of reference gene primers provided the estimated nucleated cell counts. This table comes from immunoSEQ multiplex PCR, and its TCRdb copy is limited to in-frame clones, with some not included. The V and J calls and clone size come from that table; D and trimming were worked out from the DNA. The sample records approximately 83,000 clones, 60% to 85% being singletons. Germline CDR1 and CDR2: MDHEN and SYDVKM. V was clipped by 5 bases and J by 1 base, with 11 bases between them. The CDR3 covers 14 residues. The V gene is TRBV28, the J gene TRBJ1-1, with D possibly matching TRBD1 (6 bases). The sequence came from a woman of 80 years or more with acute or convalescent COVID-19. Material for sequencing was peripheral blood. In nucleotides, the CDR3 is TGTGCCAGCAGTCCGCCCAGGGGGAACACTGAAGCTTTCTTT. Its translation: CASSPPRGNTEAFF.